What follows are 27 T cell receptor beta chains derived from one specimen sequenced in a study of cytomegalovirus exposure and HLA in healthy donors. A multiplex PCR was run with 60 Vbeta primers and 13 Jbeta primers. The data were produced by immunoSEQ multiplex PCR, yet TCRdb's version contains in-frame clones alone and is incomplete. Among 90,000 to 130,000 clones, around four fifths were seen once, and the ten largest hold over 2.5%. Sequencing input: PBMCs. Receptors originate from a woman between 55 and 75 years old in good health and CMV-seropositive.

This clone was picked up a small number of times. The rearrangement uses TRBV7-3 and TRBJ1-4, with D possibly being TRBD1 (5 bases). The CDR3 spans 13 residues. CDR1 and CDR2 from the germline V gene are SGHTA and FQGTGA. V shed 3 bases and J shed 11 bases, with 13 bases lying between them. The CDR3 protein is CASSFGSGGKLFF. The DNA for the CDR3 is TGTGCCAGCAGCTTTGGTTCCGGGGGGAAACTGTTTTTT.

J is TRBJ1-5 and V is TRBV27, with 7 bases matching TRBD1. Losses at the gene ends were 5 bases for V and 5 bases for J; bases not matched to a gene: 3. CDR1 MNHEY and CDR2 SMNVEV come from the germline V gene (reference sequence). There are 13 residues in the CDR3. Here the CDR3 reads CASSHQGDQPQHF. The CDR3 bases are TGTGCCAGCAGTCACCAGGGGGATCAGCCCCAGCATTTT.

The chain combines TRBV10-1 with TRBJ2-7, with TRBD1 matching 8 bases. The CDR3 sequence is 16 residues long. The V segment lost 5 bases and the J segment 6 bases; nucleotides outside the gene matches: 15. Germline CDR1 is WNHNN and CDR2 is SYGVQD (reference sequence). CDR3 in amino acids: CASSSEQGVKEVEQYF. The DNA of the CDR3 is TGCGCCAGCAGTTCCGAACAGGGGGTTAAAGAAGTCGAGCAGTACTTC.

The chain links TRBV7-9 to TRBJ2-7; TRBD1 matches at 7 bases. CDR3 length: 14 residues. Germline values: CDR1 SEHNR, CDR2 FQNEAQ (reference sequence). V lost 3 bases, J lost 3 bases, and 5 bases stayed unmatched. CDR3 region: CASSFTGQLYEQYF. Here the CDR3 DNA reads TGTGCCAGCAGCTTCACGGGACAGCTCTACGAGCAGTACTTC.

This chain uses TRBV11-2 with TRBJ2-1; 9 positions match TRBD1. CDR3 size: 15 residues. The V gene end was trimmed by 5 bases and the J gene end by 8 bases; junction bases not matched to a gene: 10. Germline loops: CDR1 SGHAT, CDR2 FQNNGV. The CDR3: CASSTSGDRVYEQFF. The CDR3 nucleotides read TGTGCCAGCAGCACAAGCGGGGACAGGGTCTATGAGCAGTTCTTC.

The rearrangement links TRBV5-8 to TRBJ2-2; 10 bases match TRBD2. The V and J ends lost 0 bases and 4 bases, in that order; junction bases with no gene match: 9. CDR1 SGHTS and CDR2 YDEGEE come from the germline V gene. CDR3 size: 18 residues. Here the CDR3 DNA reads TGTGCCAGCAGCTTGGGAGTTTGGCTAGCGGGAGTCACCGGGGAGCTGTTTTTT. It codes for CASSLGVWLAGVTGELFF.

The V and J genes are TRBV6-1 and TRBJ2-5; possible D gene TRBD1, 6 bases. Judging by the DNA end, TRBJ2-7 fits better; the J call may be wrong. CDR3 length equals 14 residues. Per the germline V gene, CDR1 is MNHNS and CDR2 is SASEGT. The DNA of the CDR3 is TGTGCCAGCAGTAGTGGGCGGACAGACTACGAGCAGTACTTC. Amino acids: CASSSGRTDYEQYF.

Comments on this clone: Compared with germline, one end of the junction differs, possibly owing to a read error. The chain combines TRBV28 with TRBJ2-7; possible D gene TRBD2, 5 bases. This CDR3 is built from 13 residues. Germline-derived CDR1 and CDR2 are MDHEN and SYDVKM. CDR3: CASSFSQGWEQHF. CDR3 bases: TGTGCCAGCAGTTTCTCCCAAGGTTGGGAGCAGCACTTC.

This chain links TRBV18 with TRBJ2-3; TRBD2 agrees at 7 bases. The germline V gene has CDR1 KGHSH and CDR2 LQKENI. The junction had 2 bases not matched to a gene; V was cut back by 2 bases and J by 0 bases. This CDR3 comprises 15 residues. CDR3: CASSPSSGSTDTQYF. Written as DNA, the CDR3 is TGTGCCAGCTCACCATCTAGCGGAAGCACAGATACGCAGTATTTT.

This chain joins TRBV11-2 and TRBJ1-2; 7 bases are shared with TRBD1. Germline assignment: CDR1 SGHAT and CDR2 FQNNGV. V lost 5 bases and J lost 8; bases outside the gene matches: 8. The CDR3 spans 13 residues. Here the CDR3 DNA reads TGTGCCAGCAGCCCGACGACAGGGTCCGGCTACACCTTC. Its translation: CASSPTTGSGYTF. The variable domain in full, completed from reference TRBV11-2 and TRBJ1-2, reads EAGVAQSPRYKIIEKRQSVAFWCNPISGHATLYWYQQILGQGPKLLIQFQNNGVVDDSQLPKDRFSAERLKGVDSTLKIQPAKLEDSAVYLCASSPTTGSGYTFGSGTRLTVV.

The chain combines TRBV9 with TRBJ1-3; D not resolved. The CDR3 runs 15 residues. The V end lost 3 bases, the J end lost 0 bases, and 10 bases lay between the germline ends. CDR1 SGDLS and CDR2 YYNGEE come from the germline V gene. The CDR3 sequence: CASSGGGNSGNTIYF. CDR3 in DNA: TGTGCCAGCAGCGGAGGAGGGAACTCTGGAAACACCATATATTTT.

This sequence joins TRBV19 and TRBJ2-2; 9 bases align to TRBD1. Unmatched junction bases numbered 6, after V lost 7 bases and J lost 3 bases. Per the germline V gene, CDR1 is LNHDA and CDR2 is SQIVND (reference sequence). The CDR3 is 15 amino acids. The CDR3 DNA follows: TGTGCCAGTACCATGGGACAGGGACACACCGGGGAGCTGTTTTTT. Translating it yields CASTMGQGHTGELFF.

The J gene is TRBJ2-7, the V gene TRBV7-2; D unresolved. CDR1 and CDR2 from the germline V gene are SGHTA and FQGNSA. V was pared by 5 bases and J by 0 bases, with 11 bases between. The CDR3 consists of 14 residues. CDR3 residues: CASSPRLSSYEQYF. The CDR3 DNA reads as TGTGCCAGCAGCCCCCGTTTATCCTCCTACGAGCAGTACTTC. Drawing the rest from reference TRBV7-2 and TRBJ2-7, the complete variable domain is GAGVSQSPSNKVTEKGKDVELRCDPISGHTALYWYRQSLGQGLEFLIYFQGNSAPDKSGLPSDRFSAERTGGSVSTLTIQRTQQEDSAVYLCASSPRLSSYEQYFGPGTRLTVT.

The V call is TRBV6-5, the J call TRBJ2-3; no reliable D call. The CDR3 runs to 15 residues. The V end was cut by 3 bases, the J end by 0 bases, with 10 bases between. Per germline, CDR1 MNHEY and CDR2 SVGAGI. This CDR3 reads CASSYGAWSTDTQYF. The CDR3 DNA reads as TGTGCCAGCAGTTATGGAGCTTGGAGCACAGATACGCAGTATTTT.

The chain uses TRBV6-1 and TRBJ2-7, with a weak D call TRBD1 (5 bases). CDR3 length: 13 amino acids. The ends were cut back, 4 bases at V and 6 bases at J, with 13 bases in the middle. Germline values: CDR1 MNHNS, CDR2 SASEGT. In nucleotides, the CDR3 is TGTGCCAGCAGTGTCAATGGGGCCCGCGAGCAGTACTTC. Translated: CASSVNGAREQYF.

V usage is TRBV5-1 and J usage is TRBJ2-7; D is perhaps TRBD2 (6 bases). The CDR3 covers 14 residues. Trimming stripped 5 bases from V and 4 bases from J, with 16 bases between. Germline V gives CDR1 SGHRS, CDR2 YFSETQ. CDR3 sequence: CASSAGGTRYEQYF. The CDR3 DNA follows: TGCGCCAGCAGTGCTGGCGGGACGCGTTACGAGCAGTACTTC.

This chain joins TRBV9 and TRBJ2-3, with 10 nucleotides matching TRBD2. Unmatched junction bases numbered 17, after V lost 4 bases and J lost 3 bases. Germline CDR1 SGDLS, CDR2 YYNGEE. The CDR3 runs to 19 residues. The CDR3: CASSPHPYLAGVGTDTQYF. The CDR3 DNA reads as TGTGCCAGCAGCCCCCACCCTTACCTAGCGGGAGTAGGGACAGATACGCAGTATTTT.

This chain links TRBV5-4 with TRBJ1-2, with TRBD1 matching over 8 bases. The CDR3 spans 14 residues. Per the germline V gene, CDR1 is SGHNT and CDR2 is YYREEE (reference sequence). After removal of 3 bases from V and 8 bases from J, the junction contained 9 bases not matched to a gene. CDR3 residues: CASSSPRTGRGYTF. CDR3 coding DNA: TGTGCCAGCAGCTCACCACGGACAGGGCGCGGCTACACCTTC.

This chain links TRBV21-1 with TRBJ2-2; the table's D call TRBD2 went unverified against the DNA. TRBV21-1 is a known pseudogene. This CDR3 region has 18 residues. The CDR3 DNA reads as TGTGCCAGCAGCAAATGTCTCGGGACTAGCGACAACACCGGGGAGCTGTTTTTT. Translation: CASSKCLGTSDNTGELFF.

V and J are TRBV28 and TRBJ1-5, with 8 bases aligning to TRBD1. The CDR3 length is 15 residues. Losses at the gene ends were 2 bases for V and 1 base for J; bases not matched to a gene: 1. Germline values: CDR1 MDHEN, CDR2 SYDVKM. The CDR3 spells CASSLRQGSNQPQHF. CDR3 in DNA: TGTGCCAGCAGTTTACGACAGGGGAGCAATCAGCCCCAGCATTTT.

The J gene is TRBJ2-1, the V gene TRBV4-2, with D possibly being TRBD1 (6 bases). Germline V CDR1 and CDR2: LGHNA, YNFKEQ. The ends were cut back, 5 bases at V and 10 bases at J, with 15 bases in the middle. The CDR3 is 13 residues long. CDR3: CASSDPGTREQFF. CDR3 DNA: TGTGCCAGCAGCGACCCCGGGACAAGAGAGCAGTTCTTC.

The chain recombines TRBV10-3 with TRBJ2-2; perhaps TRBD1 as D (6 bases). V was pared by 10 bases and J by 7 bases, with 13 bases between. There are 12 residues in the CDR3. The germline CDR1 and CDR2 sequences are ENHRY and SYGVKD. CDR3 bases: TGTGCCAGCCACAGGGTCATCGGGGAGCTGTTTTTT. This encodes CASHRVIGELFF.

CDR3: CASSSPPGNRSPEAFF. CDR3 nucleotide sequence: TGTGCCAGCAGCTCCCCTCCGGGGAACAGATCTCCTGAAGCTTTCTTT. The gene calls are TRBV11-2 and TRBJ1-1; D is undetermined. The CDR3 has 16 amino acids. The V end was cut by 4 bases, the J end by 6 bases, with 21 bases between. CDR1 and CDR2 from the germline V gene are SGHAT and FQNNGV.

Comments on this clone: The sample has other DNA sequences that encode this CDR3 too. J is TRBJ2-3 and V is TRBV7-2; D might be TRBD2 (5 bases). V was shortened by 5 bases and J by 6 bases, with 21 bases between the two germline ends. This CDR3 has 16 residues. Germline loops: CDR1 SGHTA, CDR2 FQGNSA. This CDR3 reads CASSPVRGIRRDTQYF. For the CDR3, the DNA is TGTGCCAGCAGCCCTGTCCGGGGAATCAGGAGGGATACGCAGTATTTT.

The chain has TRBV7-3 and TRBJ2-6; 11 nucleotides align to TRBD1. There are 18 residues in the CDR3. Germline V lookup: CDR1 SGHTA, CDR2 FQGTGA. The trim removed 2 bases at V and 1 base at J, leaving 4 bases unmatched. CDR3 nucleotide sequence: TGTGCCAGCAGCTTATACGGGACAGGGGGATCTGGGGCCAACGTCCTGACTTTC. It yields the protein CASSLYGTGGSGANVLTF. The full variable domain, rest sourced from reference TRBV7-3 and TRBJ2-6, is GAGVSQTPSNKVTEKGKYVELRCDPISGHTALYWYRQSLGQGPEFLIYFQGTGAADDSGLPNDRFFAVRPEGSVSTLKIQRTERGDSAVYLCASSLYGTGGSGANVLTFGAGSRLTVL.

This clone was seen a few times. The rearrangement uses TRBV7-6 and TRBJ2-1; D is perhaps TRBD2 (6 bases). V shed 1 base and J shed 8 bases, with 21 bases lying between them. The CDR3 contains 17 residues. Germline CDR1 reads SGHVS; CDR2 reads FNYEAQ. CDR3 protein: CASSLGVTGERFDEQFF. CDR3 nucleotide sequence: TGTGCCAGCAGCTTAGGAGTCACGGGGGAGAGATTTGATGAGCAGTTCTTC. Full variable domain (remainder filled in from reference TRBV7-6 and TRBJ2-1): GAGVSQSPRYKVTKRGQDVALRCDPISGHVSLYWYRQALGQGPEFLTYFNYEAQQDKSGLPNDRFSAERPEGSISTLTIQRTEQRDSAMYRCASSLGVTGERFDEQFFGPGTRLTVL.

CDR3 amino acids: CASSLGQPNEQFF. The CDR3 DNA reads TGTGCCAGCAGCTTAGGACAGCCCAATGAGCAGTTCTTC. The chain is built from TRBV11-3 and TRBJ2-1, with D tentatively TRBD1 (5 bases). V lost 1 base and J 6 bases, leaving 7 bases between the germline ends. This CDR3 is 13 amino acids long. Germline V gene sequence: CDR1 SGHNT, CDR2 YENEEA.